The entry below describes one T cell receptor (beta chain). Its specificity is not known. The data belong to a study of cytomegalovirus exposure and HLA in healthy donors. Across the study: When 398 donors were genotyped, roughly 82% of them were found to fall in the Caucasian-associated ancestry cluster.

The germline V and J ends were trimmed by 3 bases and 2 bases, with 20 bases remaining between them. The CDR3 extends over 17 amino acids. CDR1 SGHDT and CDR2 YYEEEE come from the germline V gene. Primers included in the PCR were 60 Vbeta and 13 Jbeta primers. Sequenced by immunoSEQ multiplex PCR; TCRdb stores in-frame clones only, minus some. The table lists about 190,000 clones, with less than 1% in the top ten. Regarding the study as a whole: For most TCR beta V segments, an earlier analysis put the productive rate at about 87% or about 30% of the time. A later analysis found most CMV-associated TCR beta chains apparently HLA-restricted. Per a later analysis, about 18,000 TCR beta sequences showed association with HLA alleles at 0.05 false discovery rate.

Sequenced input: PBMCs. The rearrangement joins TRBV5-6 to TRBJ1-1; TRBD1 might be the D (5 bases). This TCR derives from a woman aged 25 to 39 in good health and CMV-seropositive. Here the CDR3 reads CASSSLREGILNTEAFF. The CDR3 bases are TGTGCCAGCAGCTCCCTCAGGGAGGGAATACTCAACACTGAAGCTTTCTTT.